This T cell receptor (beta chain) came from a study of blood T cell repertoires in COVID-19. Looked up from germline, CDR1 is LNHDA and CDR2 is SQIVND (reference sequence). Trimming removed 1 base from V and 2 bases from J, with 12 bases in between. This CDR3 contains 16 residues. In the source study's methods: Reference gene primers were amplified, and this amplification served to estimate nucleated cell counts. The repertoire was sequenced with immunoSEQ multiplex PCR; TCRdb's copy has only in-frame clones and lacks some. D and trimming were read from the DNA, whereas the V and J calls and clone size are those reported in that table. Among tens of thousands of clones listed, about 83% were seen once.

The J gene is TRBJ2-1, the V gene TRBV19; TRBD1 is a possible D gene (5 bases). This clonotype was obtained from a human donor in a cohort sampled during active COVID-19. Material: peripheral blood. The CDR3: CASSIGTWGTYNEQFF. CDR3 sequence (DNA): TGTGCCAGTAGTATAGGGACGTGGGGCACCTACAATGAGCAGTTCTTC.